This T cell receptor beta chain was identified in a study of blood T cell repertoires in COVID-19. Generated by immunoSEQ multiplex PCR, the TCRdb table keeps only in-frame clones and is missing some. The table has approximately 280,000 clones, roughly four fifths seen once. Recruitment covered about 26 US areas and drew participants whose ages spanned about 18 to 90 years. Germline CDR1 LGHDT, CDR2 YNNKEL (reference sequence). V was trimmed by 2 bases and J by 0 bases, leaving 10 bases between them. The CDR3 runs 15 residues. Sequencing was done on a sample of PBMCs or T cells enriched from blood (not recorded which). The rearrangement links TRBV3-1 (or the pseudogene TRBV3-2) to TRBJ1-1, with no clear D. The origin of this receptor is a man in his forties who had been exposed to COVID-19. The chain's CDR3 is CASSQMRLMNTEAFF. Written as DNA, the CDR3 is TGTGCCAGCAGCCAAATGAGGCTGATGAACACTGAAGCTTTCTTT.